This T cell receptor (beta chain) comes out of a study of blood T cells in healthy people across ages. This clonotype has ten or more counts. CDR3 size: 14 residues. With 6 bases removed from V and 7 bases from J, the gap between germline ends came to 19 bases. CDR1 and CDR2 (germline): LNHDA, SQIVND (reference sequence). A second PCR of roughly 6 to 12 cycles used a sample-barcoded 5' primer and a J-beta primer mix. TCRdb itself ran the 5' RACE reads through MiXCR, one entry per CDR3 protein. Among around 650,000 distinct CDR3 sequences listed, around 32% were seen once. The specimen was blood. The J gene is TRBJ2-7, the V gene TRBV19; either TRBD1 or TRBD2 may fit D (5 bases each). The receptor comes from a woman older than 75 in good health. Written as DNA, the CDR3 is TGTGCCAGTAGGGACGACGGGACGCGAGGGGAGCAGTACTTC. Residues: CASRDDGTRGEQYF. The variable domain in full, with the rest retrieved from reference TRBV19 and TRBJ2-7, is DGGITQSPKYLFRKEGQNVTLSCEQNLNHDAMYWYRQDPGQGLRLIYYSQIVNDFQKGDIAEGYSVSREKKESFPLTVTSAQKNPTAFYLCASRDDGTRGEQYFGPGTRLTVT.